A selection of T cell receptor beta chains follows, all from one sample in a study of blood T cell repertoires in COVID-19. TCRdb's table, derived via immunoSEQ multiplex PCR, lists solely in-frame clones and lacks some. The table records around 76,000 clones, approximately 84% of them present only once. Sequencing input: peripheral blood. The receptors originated from a man aged 50-59 years with COVID-19, enrolled during active disease. The CDR3 runs from the conserved cysteine through the conserved F or W. The order of the fields is clone size, D gene, V gene, J gene, CDR3 protein, CDR3 DNA. A D gene is named only where the DNA matches it firmly. Size is omitted from some rows. Given values are once, few, many or a class for expanded clones.

>once|TRBD2|TRBV11-2|TRBJ2-3
CASSLGGMGGSNTDTQYF
TGTGCCAGCAGCTTAGGTGGCATGGGCGGGAGTAATACAGATACGCAGTATTTT
>NA|NA|TRBV7-2|TRBJ2-2
CASSVERLTGELFF
TGTGCCAGCAGCGTAGAGCGGCTGACCGGGGAGCTGTTTTTT
>NA|TRBD1|TRBV19|TRBJ1-2
CASNDRDNYGYTF
TGTGCCAGTAACGACAGGGATAACTATGGCTACACCTTC
>NA|NA|TRBV10-3|TRBJ2-2
CAIKREGEGTGELFF
TGTGCCATCAAGAGAGAAGGGGAAGGCACCGGGGAGCTGTTTTTT
>once|TRBD1|TRBV10-2|TRBJ2-4
CASSGDRNIQYF
TGCGCCAGCAGCGGGGACAGAAACATTCAGTACTTC
>NA|NA|TRBV4-1|TRBJ2-7
CASSQGSLASSYEQYF
TGCGCCAGCAGCCAAGGGAGCCTAGCGAGCTCCTACGAGCAGTACTTC
>NA|TRBD1|TRBV10-3|TRBJ2-7
CAISESNPFDRTGPNEQYF
TGTGCCATCAGTGAGTCAAACCCCTTCGACAGGACAGGGCCCAACGAGCAGTACTTC
>NA|NA|TRBV30|TRBJ1-5
CAWSPYSGRQPQHF
TGTGCCTGGAGTCCCTATTCAGGGCGGCAGCCCCAGCATTTT
>NA|NA|TRBV1|TRBJ1-4
CTSSQDGGPTSEKLFF
TGCACCAGCAGCCAAGATGGCGGGCCTACTTCTGAAAAACTGTTTTTT
>NA|TRBD1|TRBV9|TRBJ1-2
CASSAGTGSYGYTF
TGTGCCAGCAGCGCTGGGACAGGGAGCTATGGCTACACCTTC
>NA|TRBD1|TRBV28|TRBJ2-7
CASSFRGRTIEQYF
TGTGCCAGCAGTTTCAGGGGGCGAACAATAGAGCAGTACTTC